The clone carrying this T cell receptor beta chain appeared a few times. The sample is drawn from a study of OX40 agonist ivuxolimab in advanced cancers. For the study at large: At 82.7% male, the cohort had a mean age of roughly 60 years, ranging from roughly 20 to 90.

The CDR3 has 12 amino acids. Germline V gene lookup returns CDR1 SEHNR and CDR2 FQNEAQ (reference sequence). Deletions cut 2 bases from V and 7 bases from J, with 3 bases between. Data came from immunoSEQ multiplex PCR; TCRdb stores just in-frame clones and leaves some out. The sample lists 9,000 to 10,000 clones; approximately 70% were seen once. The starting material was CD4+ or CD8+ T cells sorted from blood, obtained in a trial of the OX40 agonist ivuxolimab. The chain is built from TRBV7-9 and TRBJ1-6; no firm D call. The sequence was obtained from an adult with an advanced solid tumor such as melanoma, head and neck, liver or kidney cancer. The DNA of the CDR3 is TGTGCCAGCAGCTTACGGAATTCACCCCTCCACTTT. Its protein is CASSLRNSPLHF.